Below are 16 T cell receptor beta chains sequenced from a single sample in a study of T cell repertoires in cytomegalovirus infection. Using its own MiXCR run on the reads, TCRdb lists one record per CDR3 protein. The sample lists about a million distinct CDR3 sequences, less than 35% occurring once. Their target antigens are unknown. This specimen consisted of cultured CD8+ T cells from PBMCs, obtained from culture after CMV antigen stimulation. All receptors come from a human donor in good health (CMV status not recorded). Some clones in this sample may be carry-over from other donors' samples.

This clonotype has more than one count but fewer than ten. CDR3 residues: CASSPERNEQFF. DNA of the CDR3: TGCGCCAGCAGCCCTGAGAGGAATGAGCAGTTCTTC. The chain recombines TRBV5-1 with TRBJ2-1; D is ambiguous. V was pared by 4 bases and J by 7 bases, with 9 bases between. Germline V gene sequence: CDR1 SGHRS, CDR2 YFSETQ. The CDR3 extends over 12 amino acids.

This sequence joins TRBV12-5 and TRBJ1-1; D not certain. V was cut by 4 bases and J by 7 bases, with 7 bases left in between. This CDR3 has 11 amino acids. Germline-derived CDR1 and CDR2 are LGHNT and FRNRAP. The CDR3 protein is CASGWAGEAFF. CDR3 bases: TGTGCTAGTGGTTGGGCAGGTGAAGCTTTCTTT.

The V call is TRBV7-8, the J call TRBJ2-2, with 11 bases lining up with TRBD2. From germline, CDR1 is SGHVS and CDR2 FQNEAQ. CDR3 size: 17 residues. V dropped 5 bases and J dropped 0; count of bases not matched to a gene: 5. The CDR3: CASSKLAGETNTGELFF. Here the CDR3 DNA reads TGTGCCAGCAGCAAACTAGCGGGGGAAACGAACACCGGGGAGCTGTTTTTT.

This clonotype was found many times. This chain connects TRBV7-2 to TRBJ1-4, with 7 bases identical to TRBD1. Losses at the gene ends were 5 bases for V and 1 base for J; bases not matched to a gene: 13. CDR1 and CDR2 from the germline V gene are SGHTA and FQGNSA. This CDR3 comprises 18 residues. CDR3 sequence: CASSPKTGYRETNEKLFF. The DNA of the CDR3 is TGTGCCAGCAGCCCCAAGACAGGGTATCGGGAAACTAATGAAAAACTGTTTTTT.

This rearrangement joins TRBV7-8 to TRBJ1-1; possible D gene TRBD1, 6 bases. This CDR3 has 15 amino acids. Germline V gives CDR1 SGHVS, CDR2 FQNEAQ. Trimming left V 1 base short and J 6 bases short, with 15 bases between. The DNA of the CDR3 is TGTGCCAGCAGCTTAGGTACACAGGGAAAACCTGAAGCTTTCTTT. Its translation is CASSLGTQGKPEAFF.

This clonotype was recorded a few times. The rearrangement joins TRBV14 to TRBJ2-3; no definite D call. CDR1 is SGHDN, CDR2 FVKESK, per germline. This CDR3 is built from 16 residues. V lost 0 bases to trimming and J lost 2 bases, with 12 bases between them. CDR3 bases: TGTGCCAGCAGCCAAGATGTGGATCAGGCCACAGATACGCAGTATTTT. Its protein is CASSQDVDQATDTQYF.

This clonotype was observed many times. V is TRBV12-3 or TRBV12-4 and J is TRBJ1-1, with 8 bases matching TRBD1. With 4 bases clipped from V and 1 base from J, the junction kept 14 bases outside the gene matches. This CDR3 has 18 residues. The CDR3 spells CASSSWTGSKGENTEAFF. The CDR3 region has the DNA TGTGCCAGCAGTTCTTGGACAGGGTCAAAGGGCGAGAACACTGAAGCTTTCTTT.

The sample holds a few counts of this clonotype. The chain couples TRBV2 to TRBJ1-2, with TRBD1 matching over 8 bases. This CDR3 has 12 amino acids. The trim removed 8 bases at V and 3 bases at J, leaving 2 bases unmatched. Germline loops: CDR1 SNHLY, CDR2 FYNNEI. CDR3 sequence (DNA): TGTGCCAGCTTGGACAGGGACTATGGCTACACCTTC. Translated, it gives CASLDRDYGYTF. Variable domain in full (rest from reference TRBV2 and TRBJ1-2): EPEVTQTPSHQVTQMGQEVILRCVPISNHLYFYWYRQILGQKVEFLVSFYNNEISEKSEIFDDQFSVERPDGSNFTLKIRSTKLEDSAMYFCASLDRDYGYTFGSGTRLTVV.

This clonotype was counted a few times. V and J are TRBV7-9 and TRBJ2-5; 9 bases agree with TRBD1. Trimming cost V 5 bases and J 9 bases; bases outside gene matches: 10. The germline V gene encodes CDR1 SEHNR and CDR2 FQNEAQ (reference sequence). The CDR3 runs to 14 residues. In nucleotides, the CDR3 is TGTGCCAGCAGCCCGGACAGGGGCAAGTTGGCCCAGTACTTC. It encodes CASSPDRGKLAQYF.

There are a few counts of this clonotype. The chain links TRBV15 to TRBJ2-5; the D gene is possibly TRBD1 (5 bases). The V gene lost 2 bases and the J gene lost 8 bases, with 18 bases spanning the gap. The CDR3 spans 15 residues. Germline loops: CDR1 LNHNV, CDR2 YYDKDF (reference sequence). The CDR3 DNA reads as TGTGCCACCAGCAGATCCAGGACAACGAAGAGAACCCAGTACTTC. Encoded protein: CATSRSRTTKRTQYF.

This clonotype was seen only a few times. V usage is TRBV19 and J usage is TRBJ2-7, with a weak D call TRBD2 (5 bases). CDR3 length: 14 amino acids. Germline loops: CDR1 LNHDA, CDR2 SQIVND (reference sequence). The V end lost 3 bases, the J end lost 3 bases, and 12 bases lay between the germline ends. In nucleotides, the CDR3 is TGTGCCAGTAGTATCCGGCTAGCTGTCTACGAGCAGTACTTC. As protein: CASSIRLAVYEQYF.

This clonotype was seen more than once but under ten times. V is TRBV5-8 and J is TRBJ2-7; D perhaps matches TRBD2 (5 bases). The CDR3 consists of 15 residues. In germline, CDR1 is SGHTS, CDR2 YDEGEE. Trimming cost V 1 base and J 6 bases, with 17 bases left between them. The CDR3 coding sequence is TGTGCCAGCAGCTTGAGGGCAGGAGGTTTGGTCGAGCAGTACTTC. It encodes CASSLRAGGLVEQYF.

The chain couples TRBV3-1 to TRBJ2-7; 7 nucleotides agree with TRBD1. Trimming at V came to 1 base and at J to 7 bases, leaving 7 bases not matched to a gene. Per the germline V gene, CDR1 is LGHDT and CDR2 is YNNKEL (reference sequence). CDR3 length: 14 residues. This chain's CDR3 is CASSQGDSRFEQYV. Written as DNA, the CDR3 is TGTGCCAGCAGCCAAGGGGACAGCCGTTTTGAGCAGTACGTC.

The V gene is TRBV28, the J gene TRBJ2-5; TRBD1 aligns across 8 bases. Germline lookup yields CDR1 MDHEN and CDR2 SYDVKM. CDR3 size: 14 residues. V lost 5 bases, J lost 2 bases, and 4 bases stayed unmatched. CDR3 in DNA: TGTGCCAGCAGTCCCTACAGGGGGCAAGAGACCCAGTACTTC. This gives the protein CASSPYRGQETQYF.

This clonotype turned up a few times. V gene TRBV27 combines with J gene TRBJ2-1; weak D call: TRBD2 (5 bases). There are 13 residues in the CDR3. Trimming shortened V by 10 bases and J by 7 bases, and 17 bases separated the two germline ends. In germline, CDR1 is MNHEY, CDR2 SMNVEV (reference sequence). The CDR3 here is CAIGLEAENEQFF. CDR3 DNA sequence: TGTGCCATCGGTCTCGAAGCGGAAAATGAGCAGTTCTTC.

V is TRBV20-1 and J is TRBJ1-1, with D possibly matching TRBD1 (6 bases). CDR3 size: 17 residues. Germline V CDR1 and CDR2: DFQATT, SNEGSKA (reference sequence). V gave up 0 bases and J gave up 4 bases, with 21 bases separating them. CDR3 residues: CSAREGYRAGGITEAFF. CDR3 coding DNA: TGCAGTGCTAGAGAAGGGTATCGAGCGGGGGGCATCACTGAAGCTTTCTTT.